This TCR beta chain originates from a study of T cell responses to AZD1222 COVID-19 vaccine. Study conclusions and caveats: Seropositivity was recorded at baseline in only six AZD1222 recipients. Spike-wide vaccine-associated CD4 TCRs dominated at 160-218 and 743-854.

Remarks on this clone: Its cognate antigen is unknown.

Repertoires were generated with immunoSEQ multiplex PCR, while TCRdb's copy carries only in-frame clones and drops some. The profile covers about 140,000 clones, with about 90% appearing a single time and around 1.3% taken by the ten largest. The CDR3 is made up of 15 amino acids. Germline CDR1 is SGDLS and CDR2 is YYNGEE. V was pared by 0 bases and J by 9 bases, with 8 bases of the junction left unmatched. This chain links TRBV9 with TRBJ2-1, with TRBD2 matching 8 bases. The TCR originated in an adult in good health. The material sequenced was peripheral blood, taken on day 0 of AZD1222 vaccination. CDR3 in amino acids: CASSVGPAGVTEQFF. CDR3 DNA: TGTGCCAGCAGCGTAGGTCCAGCGGGAGTCACTGAGCAGTTCTTC.